The T cell receptor beta chain described here comes from a study of T cells after yellow fever vaccination. Study-wide results and caveats: A secondary response was less intense yet reached its peak sooner, at day 5 versus 15.

This CDR3 has 12 residues. Trimming took 8 bases from V and 8 from J, leaving 16 bases between them. Germline V gene data show CDR1 as DFQATT and CDR2 as SNEGSKA (reference sequence). This clonotype was seen only a few times. Its antigen is unknown. Via MiXCR, TCRdb re-called the 5' RACE reads, giving one row per CDR3 protein. The sample contains 500,000 to 650,000 distinct CDR3 sequences, 9% to 15% of which appear only once. The sequencing here drew on PBMCs, taken on the day of the yellow fever booster vaccination. The chain links TRBV20-1 to TRBJ2-1; D not resolved. This receptor was identified in a man aged 25 to 45 who received the YFV17D yellow fever vaccine. This CDR3 reads CSPVRGFDEQFF. The DNA of the CDR3 is TGCAGTCCTGTTCGTGGTTTTGATGAGCAGTTCTTC.